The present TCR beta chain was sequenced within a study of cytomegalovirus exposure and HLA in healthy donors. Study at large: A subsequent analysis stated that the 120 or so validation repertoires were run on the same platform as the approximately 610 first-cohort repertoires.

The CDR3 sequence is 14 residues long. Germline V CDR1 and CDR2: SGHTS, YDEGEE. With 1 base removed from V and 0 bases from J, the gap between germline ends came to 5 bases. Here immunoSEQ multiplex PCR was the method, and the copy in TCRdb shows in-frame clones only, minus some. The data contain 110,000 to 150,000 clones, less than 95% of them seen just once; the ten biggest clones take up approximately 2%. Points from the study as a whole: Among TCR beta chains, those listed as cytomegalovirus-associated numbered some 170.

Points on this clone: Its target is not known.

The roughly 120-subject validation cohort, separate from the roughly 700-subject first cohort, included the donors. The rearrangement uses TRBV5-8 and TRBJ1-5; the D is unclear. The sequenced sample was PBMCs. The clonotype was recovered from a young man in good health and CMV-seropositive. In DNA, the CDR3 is TGTGCCAGCAGCTTGCGGGGTAGCAATCAGCCCCAGCATTTT. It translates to CASSLRGSNQPQHF.